This entry is about one T cell receptor (beta chain). The data derive from a study of shared clonotypes between healthy human individuals. Using immunoSEQ multiplex PCR, the repertoire was profiled, and TCRdb retains in-frame clones only, with some absent. The sample lists roughly 2.1 million clones, under 95% occurring once. CD8 cells regarded as naive lacked CD45RO, were positively chosen for CCR7, and omitted terminally differentiated effector memory CD45RA+ cells. This receptor was obtained from a man younger than 35 in good health. Some clones in this sample may be carry-over from other donors' samples. Sequenced: naive CD8+ T cells from PBMCs.

The CDR3: CAIRGVNTEAFF. CDR3 DNA: TGTGCCATCAGGGGAGTGAACACTGAAGCTTTCTTT. The chain links TRBV10-3 to TRBJ1-1, with D unresolved. This CDR3 is 12 amino acids long. Germline V gene sequence: CDR1 ENHRY, CDR2 SYGVKD. With 6 bases removed from V and 0 bases from J, the gap between germline ends came to 5 bases.